This is a list of T cell receptor beta chains from one sample in a study of CXCR3-negative and CXCR3-positive naive CD8 T cells. For each CDR3 protein, TCRdb gives one entry from its re-call of the 5' RACE reads, without DNA. Here the sample table reports roughly 86,000 distinct CDR3 sequences. Sequenced material: naive CXCR3- CD8+ T cells from blood. The receptor set was obtained from a human donor in good health. Some clones in this sample may be carry-over from other donors' samples. Each CDR3 is given with its conserved first and last residue.

>16|TRBV7-9|TRBJ2-1
CASSLGSSGRTNEQFF
>15|TRBV7-6|TRBJ2-7
CASSHPTGMEYEQYF
>14|TRBV6-2/TRBV6-3|TRBJ2-7
CASSYRGTPYEQYF
>15|TRBV15|TRBJ1-2
CATSRDVGVSYGYTF
>16|TRBV12-3/TRBV12-4|TRBJ2-1
CASSPLAGGVGNEQFF
>15|TRBV20-1|TRBJ2-7
CSARDLGQPLYEQYF
>16|TRBV7-2|TRBJ1-3
CASSLDRVGSGNTIYF
>14|TRBV12-3/TRBV12-4|TRBJ2-1
CASSSQPAHNEQFF
>17|TRBV4-1|TRBJ2-2
CASSRLPGVQNTGELFF
>14|TRBV7-8|TRBJ2-7
CASSLVSTSYEQYF
>13|TRBV28|TRBJ1-1
CASTPGQNTEAFF
>14|TRBV12-3/TRBV12-4|TRBJ1-5
CASSPGGSNQPQHF
>14|TRBV7-2|TRBJ2-1
CASSSLIPNNEQFF
>13|TRBV7-6|TRBJ2-1
CASSFGEYNEQFF
>15|TRBV7-8|TRBJ2-2
CASNFRGTNTGELFF
>15|TRBV21-1|TRBJ1-1
CASSIGRGANTEAYF
>14|TRBV5-1|TRBJ2-7
CASSFEQGSYEQYF
>15|TRBV27|TRBJ2-3
CASSLSGGITDTQYF
>15|TRBV19|TRBJ2-7
CASSIWASETYEQYF
>12|TRBV2|TRBJ2-1
CASSPSGGKQFF
>15|TRBV14|TRBJ2-5
CASSQGREYQETQYF
>16|TRBV7-8|TRBJ2-5
CASSWRPSLPPETQYF